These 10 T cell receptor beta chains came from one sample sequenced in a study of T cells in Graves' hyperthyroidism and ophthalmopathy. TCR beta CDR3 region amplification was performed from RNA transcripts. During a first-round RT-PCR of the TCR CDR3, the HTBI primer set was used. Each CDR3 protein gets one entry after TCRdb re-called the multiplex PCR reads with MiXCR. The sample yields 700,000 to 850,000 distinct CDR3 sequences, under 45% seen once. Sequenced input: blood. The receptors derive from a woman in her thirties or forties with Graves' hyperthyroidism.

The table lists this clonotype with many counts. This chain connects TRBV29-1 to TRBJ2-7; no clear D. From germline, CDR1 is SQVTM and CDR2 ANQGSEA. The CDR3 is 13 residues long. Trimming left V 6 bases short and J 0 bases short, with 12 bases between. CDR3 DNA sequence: TGCAGCGTGGCCGACTTGAGCTCCTACGAGCAGTACTTC. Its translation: CSVADLSSYEQYF.

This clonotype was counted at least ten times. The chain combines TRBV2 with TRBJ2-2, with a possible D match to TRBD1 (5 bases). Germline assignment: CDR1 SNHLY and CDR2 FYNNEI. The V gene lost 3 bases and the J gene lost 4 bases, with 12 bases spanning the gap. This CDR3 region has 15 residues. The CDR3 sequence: CASSEVPGFTGELFF. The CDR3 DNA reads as TGTGCCAGCAGTGAGGTCCCAGGGTTCACCGGGGAGCTGTTTTTT. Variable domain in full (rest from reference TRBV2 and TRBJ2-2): EPEVTQTPSHQVTQMGQEVILRCVPISNHLYFYWYRQILGQKVEFLVSFYNNEISEKSEIFDDQFSVERPDGSNFTLKIRSTKLEDSAMYFCASSEVPGFTGELFFGEGSRLTVL.

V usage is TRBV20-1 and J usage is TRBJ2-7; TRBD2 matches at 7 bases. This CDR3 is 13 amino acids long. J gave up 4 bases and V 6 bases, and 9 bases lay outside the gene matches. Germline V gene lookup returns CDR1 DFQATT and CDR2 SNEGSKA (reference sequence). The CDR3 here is CSAYDGRAYEQYF. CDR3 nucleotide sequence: TGCAGTGCCTACGATGGGAGGGCATACGAGCAGTACTTC.

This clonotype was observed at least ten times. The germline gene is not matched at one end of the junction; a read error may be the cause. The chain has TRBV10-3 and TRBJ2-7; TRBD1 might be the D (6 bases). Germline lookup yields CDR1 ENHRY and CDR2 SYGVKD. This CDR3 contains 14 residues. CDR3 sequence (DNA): TGTGCCAGCAGTAAGACAGGAACCTCCTACGAGCAGTACTTC. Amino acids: CASSKTGTSYEQYF.

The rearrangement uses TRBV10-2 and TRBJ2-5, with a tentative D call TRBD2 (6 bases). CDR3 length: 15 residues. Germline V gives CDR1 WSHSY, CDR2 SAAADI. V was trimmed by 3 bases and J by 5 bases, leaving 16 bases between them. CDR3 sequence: CASSDPNRGRETQYF. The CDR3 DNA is TGCGCCAGCAGTGATCCAAATCGGGGGAGGGAGACCCAGTACTTC.

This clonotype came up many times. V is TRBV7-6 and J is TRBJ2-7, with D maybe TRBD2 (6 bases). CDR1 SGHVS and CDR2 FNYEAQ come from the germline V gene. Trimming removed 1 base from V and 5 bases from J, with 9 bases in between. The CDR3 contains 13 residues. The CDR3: CASSLGGVNEQYF. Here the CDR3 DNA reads TGTGCCAGCAGCTTAGGGGGGGTTAACGAGCAGTACTTC.

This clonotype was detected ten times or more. The CDR3 here is CASRPNLAEQETQYF. The CDR3 bases are TGTGCCAGCAGGCCTAATCTAGCGGAACAAGAGACCCAGTACTTC. The gene calls are TRBV7-9 and TRBJ2-5, with 7 bases fitting TRBD2. The CDR3 spans 15 residues. Germline lookup yields CDR1 SEHNR and CDR2 FQNEAQ (reference sequence). Trimming removed 6 bases from V and 2 bases from J; junction bases left unmatched: 9.

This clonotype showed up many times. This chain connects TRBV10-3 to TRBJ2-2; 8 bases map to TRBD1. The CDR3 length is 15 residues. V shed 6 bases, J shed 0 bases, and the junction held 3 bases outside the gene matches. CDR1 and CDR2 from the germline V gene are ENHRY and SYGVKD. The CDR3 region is CAIRKQGANTGELFF. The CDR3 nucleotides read TGTGCCATCAGGAAACAGGGGGCGAACACCGGGGAGCTGTTTTTT.

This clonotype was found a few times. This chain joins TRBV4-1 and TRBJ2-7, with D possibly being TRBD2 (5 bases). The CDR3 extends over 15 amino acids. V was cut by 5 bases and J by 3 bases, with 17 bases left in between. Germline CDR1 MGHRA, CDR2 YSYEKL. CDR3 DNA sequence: TGCGCCAGCAGCTACTCTATTGCCGGGGACTACGAGCAGTACTTC. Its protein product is CASSYSIAGDYEQYF.

The CDR3 loop reads CASSQDFGPQHF. In DNA form, the CDR3 reads TGTGCCAGCAGCCAAGATTTCGGGCCCCAGCATTTT. This rearrangement joins TRBV7-2 to TRBJ1-5; no firm D call. Between the trimmed V and J ends, which lost 5 bases and 9 bases, there was a span of 11 bases. The CDR3 contains 12 residues. Germline values: CDR1 SGHTA, CDR2 FQGNSA.